The 20 T cell receptor beta chains in this list originate from one sample, sequenced in a study of blood T cells in healthy people across ages. Primed by a sample-barcoded 5' primer and a J-beta primer mix, a second PCR proceeded for about 6 to 12 cycles. TCRdb re-called the 5' RACE reads through MiXCR, storing one row per CDR3 protein. The table includes about a million distinct CDR3 sequences, roughly half detected once. The sequenced sample consisted of blood. The receptor set was obtained from a woman aged 55-75 years in good health.

The V gene is TRBV11-1, the J gene TRBJ1-1; no definite D call. The germline V and J ends were trimmed by 6 bases and 1 base, with 9 bases remaining between them. From germline, CDR1 is SGHAT and CDR2 FQDESV (reference sequence). This CDR3 region has 13 residues. CDR3 coding DNA: TGTGCCAGCAGATTGAGACGGAACACTGAAGCTTTCTTT. Translation: CASRLRRNTEAFF.

This clonotype was observed a handful of times. V usage is TRBV15 and J usage is TRBJ2-6; D call uncertain. This CDR3 is 14 amino acids long. Germline V gives CDR1 LNHNV, CDR2 YYDKDF (reference sequence). Trimming pared 6 bases from V and 4 bases from J, leaving 10 bases between. The CDR3 DNA sequence: TGTGCCACCAGTCTACCGGTCGGGGCCAACGTCCTGACTTTC. This gives the protein CATSLPVGANVLTF.

This clonotype was detected only a few times. DNA for the CDR3: TGCGCCAGCAGCCAACCCTCGACGAGGGGTCGGAACTATGGCTACACCTTC. It translates to CASSQPSTRGRNYGYTF. The rearrangement uses TRBV4-1 and TRBJ1-2, with D perhaps matching TRBD1 (5 bases). The CDR3 is 17 residues long. Germline lookup yields CDR1 MGHRA and CDR2 YSYEKL. The V end lost 2 bases, the J end lost 2 bases, and 18 bases lay between the germline ends.

This clonotype was detected only a few times. The chain recombines TRBV4-1 with TRBJ1-2, with D perhaps matching TRBD1 (6 bases). The CDR3 has 15 amino acids. Trimming removed 1 base at V and 2 bases at J, with 11 bases between. Germline lookup yields CDR1 MGHRA and CDR2 YSYEKL. The CDR3 DNA is TGCGCCAGCAGCCAAGTAGGACAGCCCAACTATGGCTACACCTTC. Its protein product is CASSQVGQPNYGYTF.

The table lists this clonotype with a count of one. The rearrangement uses TRBV10-3 and TRBJ2-5; tentative D call: TRBD2 (6 bases). Trimming took 4 bases from V and 4 from J, leaving 19 bases between them. This CDR3 is 16 amino acids long. Germline CDR1 reads ENHRY; CDR2 reads SYGVKD. CDR3 nucleotides: TGTGCCATCAGTGTTCTTCTAGCGAGGGATGGAGAGACCCAGTACTTC. This translates into CAISVLLARDGETQYF.

This chain joins TRBV6-2 or TRBV6-3 and TRBJ2-5, with no clear D. Germline assignment: CDR1 MNHEY and CDR2 SVGEGT. The CDR3 is 11 amino acids. V dropped 8 bases and J dropped 0 bases, with 4 bases sitting between them. The CDR3 DNA sequence: TGTGCCAGCGCGGACCAAGAGACCCAGTACTTC. Encoded protein: CASADQETQYF.

This clonotype came up a few times. The V and J genes are TRBV7-2 and TRBJ2-7; D possibly matches TRBD1 or TRBD2 (7 bases each). V lost 7 bases, J lost 2 bases, and 18 bases lay in between. CDR1 is SGHTA, CDR2 FQGNSA, per germline. This CDR3 is built from 15 residues. CDR3 bases: TGTGCCAGCAACAAAGGGGGCGGGGGCACCTACGAGCAGTACTTC. This translates into CASNKGGGGTYEQYF.

V and J are TRBV20-1 and TRBJ2-1; D might be TRBD2 (7 bases). The CDR3 contains 13 residues. The germline V and J ends were trimmed by 7 bases and 7 bases, with 17 bases remaining between them. Germline lookup yields CDR1 DFQATT and CDR2 SNEGSKA (reference sequence). DNA of the CDR3: TGCAGTGGTGGGGGCCTAGCGGCGAATGAGCAGTTCTTC. It translates to CSGGGLAANEQFF.

The chain is built from TRBV10-2 and TRBJ1-4; 7 bases are shared with TRBD1. After removal of 3 bases from V and 6 bases from J, the junction contained 10 bases not matched to a gene. The CDR3 sequence is 16 residues long. Germline CDR1 WSHSY, CDR2 SAAADI. CDR3 sequence: CASSDPRQGRDEKLFF. CDR3 nucleotides: TGCGCCAGCAGTGACCCGCGACAGGGAAGGGATGAAAAACTGTTTTTT.

The genes are TRBV5-5 and TRBJ1-6; 7 bases agree with TRBD1. V lost 4 bases to trimming and J lost 18 bases; unmatched junction nucleotides: 10. Germline V gene sequence: CDR1 SGHKS, CDR2 YYEKEE (reference sequence). The CDR3 is 12 amino acids. The DNA for the CDR3 is TGTGCCAGCAGCCCTGGAGGGGGCCTCGGCCACTTT. Amino acids: CASSPGGGLGHF.

The rearrangement uses TRBV20-1 and TRBJ2-1, with D maybe TRBD2 (6 bases). The germline CDR1 and CDR2 sequences are DFQATT and SNEGSKA (reference sequence). This CDR3 is 15 amino acids long. V was clipped by 3 bases and J by 3 bases, with 15 bases between them. CDR3 loop: CSASRARRGYNEQFF. The CDR3 DNA sequence: TGCAGTGCTAGTAGGGCCCGGAGGGGCTACAATGAGCAGTTCTTC.

CDR3: CASSLASGGIYGYTF. DNA for the CDR3: TGTGCCAGCAGCTTGGCAAGCGGCGGAATCTATGGCTACACCTTC. The chain combines TRBV7-2 with TRBJ1-2; D gene uncertain. Germline loops: CDR1 SGHTA, CDR2 FQGNSA. Trimming took 3 bases from V and 4 from J, leaving 15 bases between them. The CDR3 extends over 15 amino acids.

V usage is TRBV28 and J usage is TRBJ1-2, with 9 bases matching TRBD1. The CDR3 is made up of 13 amino acids. CDR1 and CDR2 (germline): MDHEN, SYDVKM. J lost 8 bases, V lost 7 bases, and 8 bases had no gene match. The CDR3 sequence: CASTKGQGFGYTF. The CDR3 nucleotides read TGTGCCAGCACCAAGGGACAGGGCTTCGGCTACACCTTC.

The chain uses TRBV5-1 and TRBJ2-1; 9 bases are a match to TRBD1. The CDR3 covers 16 residues. Germline V gene lookup returns CDR1 SGHRS and CDR2 YFSETQ. After removal of 0 bases from V and 5 bases from J, the junction contained 6 bases not matched to a gene. The CDR3 is CASSLGRDRANNEQFF. CDR3 DNA: TGCGCCAGCAGCTTGGGCCGGGACAGGGCCAACAATGAGCAGTTCTTC.

This clonotype appeared a few times. This sequence joins TRBV10-3 and TRBJ2-7, with 7 bases matching TRBD1. Germline CDR1 is ENHRY and CDR2 is SYGVKD. The ends lost 8 bases at V and 3 bases at J; junction bases unmatched: 4. The length of the CDR3 is 12 residues. This chain's CDR3 is CAIADRYYEQYF. CDR3 coding DNA: TGTGCCATCGCGGACAGGTACTACGAGCAGTACTTC.

As DNA, the CDR3 is TGCAGCGTTGAGCGGGGCCTGGCACAGCAGTTCTTC. It encodes CSVERGLAQQFF. The chain employs TRBV29-1 and TRBJ2-1; a weak D match, TRBD2 (6 bases). The CDR3 spans 12 residues. Germline values: CDR1 SQVTM, CDR2 ANQGSEA. Trimming cost V 3 bases and J 11 bases, with 14 bases left between them.

The chain employs TRBV4-1 and TRBJ2-5; TRBD1 is a possible D gene (6 bases). V was cut by 2 bases and J by 4 bases, with 14 bases left in between. This CDR3 has 15 residues. CDR1 MGHRA and CDR2 YSYEKL come from the germline V gene. This chain's CDR3 is CASSQPVTGRETQYF. The CDR3 DNA sequence: TGCGCCAGCAGCCAACCGGTGACAGGAAGAGAGACCCAGTACTTC.

The rearrangement joins TRBV29-1 to TRBJ2-7; D may be TRBD1 (6 bases). The CDR3 is 13 residues long. Germline V CDR1 and CDR2: SQVTM, ANQGSEA. V dropped 6 bases and J dropped 1 base, with 13 bases sitting between them. The CDR3 nucleotides read TGCAGCGTCCAATTGGGACATTCCTACGAGCAGTACTTC. Amino acid sequence: CSVQLGHSYEQYF.

Ten or more counts support this clonotype. This sequence joins TRBV28 and TRBJ2-1; 9 positions agree with TRBD1. CDR1 and CDR2 (germline): MDHEN, SYDVKM. J gave up 6 bases and V 6 bases, and 6 bases lay outside the gene matches. This CDR3 is 14 amino acids long. CDR3 loop: CASRTGTGTNEQFF. The CDR3 nucleotides are TGTGCCAGCAGGACCGGGACAGGGACCAATGAGCAGTTCTTC. The whole variable domain, filled in from reference TRBV28 and TRBJ2-1, reads DVKVTQSSRYLVKRTGEKVFLECVQDMDHENMFWYRQDPGLGLRLIYFSYDVKMKEKGDIPEGYSVSREKKERFSLILESASTNQTSMYLCASRTGTGTNEQFFGPGTRLTVL.

The chain is built from TRBV10-3 and TRBJ2-5; 11 bases line up with TRBD2. The V gene end was trimmed by 2 bases and the J gene end by 4 bases; junction bases not matched to a gene: 0. This CDR3 contains 14 residues. Germline V gives CDR1 ENHRY, CDR2 SYGVKD. CDR3 DNA sequence: TGTGCCATCAGTGAGGGGACTAGCGGAGAGACCCAGTACTTC. This encodes CAISEGTSGETQYF.